This TCR beta chain derives from a study of technical replicates of blood from a handful of donors. Assay: immunoSEQ multiplex PCR; the TCRdb copy retains only in-frame clones and omits some. This sample yields fewer than 60,000 clones, of which nearly 95% are seen a single time; about 3% belongs to the top ten. Trimming removed 1 base at V and 8 bases at J, with 10 bases between. CDR1 SGHNT and CDR2 YYREEE come from the germline V gene (reference sequence). The CDR3 covers 13 residues. This receptor was obtained from a human donor in good health. Some clones in this sample may be carry-over from other donors' samples. This sequence joins TRBV5-4 and TRBJ2-1; D is unresolved. Material for sequencing was PBMCs. CDR3 sequence: CASSLNRNDEQFF. The CDR3 bases are TGTGCCAGCAGCTTGAATAGAAACGATGAGCAGTTCTTC.